These T cell receptor beta chains were read from a single sample in a study of identical twins. Each CDR3 protein gets one entry after TCRdb re-called the 5' RACE reads with MiXCR. This table has approximately 530,000 distinct CDR3 sequences, around 20% appearing once. This same sample was also taken into another study, of yellow fever vaccine responses in identical twins.

The sequenced sample was CD4+ T cells sorted from blood. The receptors were sampled from a woman aged 18-35 years in good health. Both conserved end residues are part of each CDR3. Fields, in order: D gene, clone size, J gene, V gene, CDR3 DNA, CDR3 protein. D genes are given only for firm matches. Clone sizes are given selectively: once, few, many, or a class where the clone is expanded.

.,.,TRBJ2-2,TRBV15,TGTGCCACCACCTCGGGAGCGACCGGGGAGCTGTTTTTT,CATTSGATGELFF
TRBD1,once,TRBJ2-1,TRBV7-3,TGTGCCAGCAGCTTAAGTGGGACAGGGAGTTACAATGAGCAGTTCTTC,CASSLSGTGSYNEQFF
.,.,TRBJ2-1,TRBV11-1,TGTGCCAGCAGCCCAGAGACCCCTCTAGCGAGCTCCTACAATGAGCAGTTCTTC,CASSPETPLASSYNEQFF
TRBD2,few,TRBJ2-7,TRBV20-1,TGCAGTGCTGTGGGACTAGCGGGGGAGGACTACGAGCAGTACTTC,CSAVGLAGEDYEQYF
TRBD2,.,TRBJ2-3,TRBV24-1,TGTGCCACCAGTGATTTGGCGGGGAGGGGCACCCTGGGGGATACGCAGTATTTT,CATSDLAGRGTLGDTQYF
.,.,TRBJ2-2,TRBV19,TGTGCCAGTAGTATAGCGCGAGGGGGCACCGGGGAGCTGTTTTTT,CASSIARGGTGELFF
.,.,TRBJ1-4,TRBV28,TGTGCCAGCAGTTTGGCGGGATCCGAAAAACTGTTTTTT,CASSLAGSEKLFF
.,.,TRBJ1-2,TRBV27,TGTGCCAGCAGAGGGACACCGCCTAACTATGGCTACACCTTC,CASRGTPPNYGYTF
.,.,TRBJ1-4,TRBV20-1,TGCAGTGCTCAGACAACTAATGAAAAACTGTTTTTT,CSAQTTNEKLFF
TRBD2,.,TRBJ2-5,TRBV9,TGTGCCAGCAGCCCGGGACTAGCGTCTTACCAAGAGACCCAGTACTTC,CASSPGLASYQETQYF
.,few,TRBJ2-1,TRBV3-1,TGTGCCAGCAGCCAGGGTCAACTTCGTGAGCAGTTCTTC,CASSQGQLREQFF
.,.,TRBJ2-4,TRBV10-1,TGCGCCAGCAGTCAGGGAGCTGGGGGCAAAAACATTCAGTACTTC,CASSQGAGGKNIQYF
TRBD2,.,TRBJ2-2,TRBV12-3/TRBV12-4,TGTGCCACGGCGACTAGCGGGTTCTTTCGAGCCGGGGAGCTGTTTTTT,CATATSGFFRAGELFF
TRBD1,few,TRBJ1-2,TRBV5-1,TGCGCCAGCAGCCCGGGACAGGGTATCTACACCTTC,CASSPGQGIYTF
.,.,TRBJ2-1,TRBV4-1,TGCGCCAGCAGCCAAATCCGGGGCAGCTCCTACAATGAGCAGTTCTTC,CASSQIRGSSYNEQFF
TRBD1,few,TRBJ1-5,TRBV2,TGTGCCAGCAGTACCTTGCAGGGGGCCAATCAGCCCCAGCATTTT,CASSTLQGANQPQHF
TRBD2,.,TRBJ2-6,TRBV12-3/TRBV12-4,TGTGCCAGCAGTTTTGCGGGAGCAGGGGCCAACGTCCTGACTTTC,CASSFAGAGANVLTF